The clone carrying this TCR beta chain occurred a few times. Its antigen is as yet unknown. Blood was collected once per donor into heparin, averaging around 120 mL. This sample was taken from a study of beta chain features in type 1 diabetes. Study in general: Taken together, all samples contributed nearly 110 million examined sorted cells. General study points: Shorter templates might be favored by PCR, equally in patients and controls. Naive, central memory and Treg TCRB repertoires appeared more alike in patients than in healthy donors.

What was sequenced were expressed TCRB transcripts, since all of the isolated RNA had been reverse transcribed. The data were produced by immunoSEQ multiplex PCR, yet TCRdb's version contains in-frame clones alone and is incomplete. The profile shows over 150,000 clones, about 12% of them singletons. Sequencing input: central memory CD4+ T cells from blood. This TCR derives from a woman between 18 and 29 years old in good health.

CDR3 DNA sequence: TGTGCCAGCATGGCGCAGGGGATTGGCAATGAGCAGTTCTTC. The encoded protein is CASMAQGIGNEQFF. The chain carries TRBV2 and TRBJ2-1; weak D call: TRBD1 (6 bases). The CDR3 runs to 14 residues. V lost 7 bases, J lost 6 bases, and 16 bases lay in between. CDR1 SNHLY and CDR2 FYNNEI come from the germline V gene.